The rows below give T cell receptor beta chains drawn from one sample of a study of high-grade serous ovarian cancer treatment subgroups. Clones were sequenced by immunoSEQ multiplex PCR, and TCRdb holds only the in-frame ones, with some missing. The sample contains some 15,000 clones, roughly 90% of which appear only once. The sample comprised tumor tissue. Receptors were obtained from a human donor with high-grade serous ovarian cancer. Each CDR3 is given with its conserved first and last residue. The D gene is left open where the match is weak. Where a row states a size, it is once, few, many or the class of an expanded clone; other rows omit it.

j_call	d_call	clone_size	v_call	cdr3_nt	cdr3_aa
TRBJ2-3	NA	NA	TRBV18	TGTGCCAGCTCAGAAACGGTGGATGCAGATACGCAGTATTTT	CASSETVDADTQYF
TRBJ2-3	NA	NA	TRBV19	TGTGCCAGTAGTGCTAGCAGAGATACGCAGTATTTT	CASSASRDTQYF
TRBJ2-7	TRBD1	NA	TRBV6-5	TGTGCCAGCAGTTCGACAGGGACCTACGAGCAGTACTTC	CASSSTGTYEQYF
TRBJ1-6	TRBD1	NA	TRBV19	TGTGCCACCAAGGGGGGACAGGCGAGCTCCTATAATTCACCCCTCCACTTT	CATKGGQASSYNSPLHF
TRBJ1-5	NA	NA	TRBV28	TGTGCCAGCAGTCTTCAGTTTCTGGGCAATCAGCCCCAGCATTTT	CASSLQFLGNQPQHF
TRBJ1-6	NA	few	TRBV6-5	NA	CASSTSGSPGSPLHF
TRBJ2-7	NA	NA	TRBV30	TGTGCCTGGAGTGCCCCCCCGGGGGGCCAGCAGTACTTC	CAWSAPPGGQQYF
TRBJ2-7	NA	NA	TRBV5-6	TGTGCCAGCAGCAAACCGGGACATCTCGCCTACGAGCAGTACTTC	CASSKPGHLAYEQYF
TRBJ2-5	NA	few	TRBV5-1	TGCGCCAGCAGCGGCGGACACCAAGAGACCCAGTACTTC	CASSGGHQETQYF
TRBJ2-3	NA	NA	TRBV28	TGTGCCAGCAGTGTCAGGGGGAGGGGGATAGATACGCAGTATTTT	CASSVRGRGIDTQYF
TRBJ2-5	TRBD2	NA	TRBV6-6	TGTGCCAGCAGTTCGGGGGGGCCGGGGCAAGAGACCCAGTACTTC	CASSSGGPGQETQYF
TRBJ1-6	NA	NA	TRBV27	TGTGCCAGCAGTCCAAAAAATAATTCACCCCTCCACTTT	CASSPKNNSPLHF
TRBJ1-5	TRBD1	NA	TRBV30	TGTGCCTGGTCTACCGGGACAGGGTTGCGAGCCCAGCATTTT	CAWSTGTGLRAQHF
TRBJ1-4	NA	NA	TRBV5-1	TGCGCCAGCAGCTTGCGGGCAGGTGAAAAACTGTTTTTT	CASSLRAGEKLFF
TRBJ2-5	NA	NA	TRBV29-1	TGCAGCGTTTTGGGACTGATCCATCAAGAGACCCAGTACTTC	CSVLGLIHQETQYF
TRBJ2-7	NA	NA	TRBV5-6	TGTGCCAGCAGCTTGGGCCCCTCCCCGGAGCAGTACTTC	CASSLGPSPEQYF
TRBJ1-2	NA	NA	TRBV4-2	TGTGCCAGCAGCCAAAACGACGGACCCGGGGGCGGCTACACCTTC	CASSQNDGPGGGYTF
TRBJ1-6	TRBD1	few	TRBV11-2	TGTGCCAGCAGCACGGGACAGGGGGCACCCCTCCACTTT	CASSTGQGAPLHF
TRBJ2-7	TRBD1	NA	TRBV5-1	TGCGCCAGTAAATACGGGACAGGGGCATACGAGCAGTACTTC	CASKYGTGAYEQYF
TRBJ2-5	NA	NA	TRBV7-3	TGTGCCAGCAGCTTAACTCTGGTGACCCAGTACTTC	CASSLTLVTQYF
TRBJ2-7	NA	NA	TRBV28	TGTGCCAGCAGTATCCTCCGAGGCGCCTACGAGCAGTACTTC	CASSILRGAYEQYF
TRBJ2-3	NA	NA	TRBV7-8	TGTGCCAGCAGCTTTTTAGACAGCAGCACAGATACGCAGTATTTT	CASSFLDSSTDTQYF
TRBJ2-3	NA	NA	TRBV5-1	TGCGCCAGCAGTCAGAGGCTGGCAGAAGTCACAGATACGCAGTATTTT	CASSQRLAEVTDTQYF
TRBJ2-5	NA	NA	TRBV9	TGTGCCAGCAGCGTAGAGGCCAGGGGAACCCGGGAGACCCAGTACTTC	CASSVEARGTRETQYF
TRBJ2-7	TRBD2	NA	TRBV29-1	TGCAGCGTTGCCGAGCGGGGGCTCGCCGAGCAGTACTTC	CSVAERGLAEQYF
TRBJ1-5	TRBD1	NA	TRBV5-1	TGCGCCAGCAGCTTGAACGACAGGGGTCAGCCCCAGCATTTT	CASSLNDRGQPQHF
TRBJ2-5	TRBD2	NA	TRBV7-2	TGTGCCAGCAGCTTAGTAGGGGCCCTAGCGGGGGGCGTGAGGGAGACCCAGTACTTC	CASSLVGALAGGVRETQYF
TRBJ2-2	NA	NA	TRBV10-3	TGTGCCATCAGTGACCAGGGAAACACCGGGGAGCTGTTTTTT	CAISDQGNTGELFF